Shown below are 22 T cell receptor beta chains from a single sample sequenced in a study of graft-versus-host responses after intestinal transplantation. Produced via immunoSEQ multiplex PCR; TCRdb's table is partial and in-frame only. The repertoire holds 85,000 to 110,000 clones, with roughly 93% as singletons. No cognate antigen is known for these TCRs. The material sequenced was unstimulated CD8+ T cells sorted from spleen or lymph node cells, taken before intestinal transplant. The receptors derive from a human donor who received an intestinal transplant.

The rearrangement joins TRBV13 to TRBJ2-6, with 7 positions matching TRBD2. The CDR3 is 16 amino acids. Germline V CDR1 and CDR2: PRHDT, FYEKMQ (reference sequence). Germline trimming cut 5 bases from V and 4 bases from J; bases unmatched to any gene: 8. The CDR3 sequence is CASSPLRGRGANVLTF. In DNA form, the CDR3 reads TGTGCCAGCAGCCCGCTGCGGGGGAGAGGGGCCAACGTCCTGACTTTC.

The rearrangement joins TRBV19 to TRBJ1-2, with D unclear. Per germline, CDR1 LNHDA and CDR2 SQIVND (reference sequence). The germline V and J ends were trimmed by 3 bases and 5 bases, with 25 bases remaining between them. The CDR3 covers 18 residues. The CDR3 spells CASSISLSPDQFRYGYTF. CDR3 in DNA: TGTGCCAGTAGTATCTCGCTCTCCCCCGACCAGTTTCGGTATGGCTACACCTTC.

This sequence joins TRBV27 and TRBJ1-1; D unclear. The V gene lost 9 bases and the J gene lost 5 bases, with 13 bases spanning the gap. Germline values: CDR1 MNHEY, CDR2 SMNVEV (reference sequence). CDR3 length: 12 residues. The chain's CDR3 is CASYTGGTEAFF. The CDR3 DNA reads as TGTGCCAGTTATACCGGTGGGACTGAAGCTTTCTTT.

The CDR3 spells CASSTKGQGPEAFF. CDR3 DNA: TGTGCCAGCAGTACTAAAGGACAGGGCCCTGAAGCTTTCTTT. The chain is built from TRBV27 and TRBJ1-1; 8 bases are a match to TRBD1. The CDR3 runs to 14 residues. V was clipped by 5 bases and J by 6 bases; unmatched bases: 8. Germline CDR1 and CDR2: MNHEY and SMNVEV (reference sequence).

The chain recombines TRBV7-6 with TRBJ1-5; 8 bases align to TRBD1. CDR3 size: 20 residues. From germline, CDR1 is SGHVS and CDR2 FNYEAQ. V lost 5 bases, J lost 4 bases, and 22 bases stayed unmatched. The CDR3, as DNA: TGTGCCAGCAGCCAAGTCGGGACAGGAATTGTTAAGGAGGGGAATCAGCCCCAGCATTTT. Its protein is CASSQVGTGIVKEGNQPQHF.

This clone was seen only once. This chain links TRBV4-1 with TRBJ2-7; D is possibly TRBD1 (6 bases). Trimming cost V 1 base and J 2 bases, with 9 bases left between them. The CDR3 loop spans 14 amino acids. Germline-derived CDR1 and CDR2 are MGHRA and YSYEKL. The DNA for the CDR3 is TGCGCCAGCAGCCAAGGAACAGGGCCCTACGAGCAGTACTTC. This encodes CASSQGTGPYEQYF.

The chain uses TRBV2 and TRBJ1-2; D remains ambiguous. The CDR3 loop spans 13 amino acids. Germline CDR1 and CDR2: SNHLY and FYNNEI. Trimming removed 6 bases from V and 6 bases from J, with 14 bases in between. This chain's CDR3 is CASSPGERNGYTF. CDR3 DNA sequence: TGTGCCAGCAGCCCCGGGGAGAGGAATGGCTACACCTTC.

The rearrangement joins TRBV4-1 to TRBJ2-7; D perhaps matches TRBD1 (5 bases). V gave up 2 bases and J gave up 3 bases, with 14 bases separating them. The length of the CDR3 is 15 residues. Germline V gene data show CDR1 as MGHRA and CDR2 as YSYEKL. The CDR3, as DNA: TGCGCCAGCAGCCAATTTGCGGACACGAACTACGAGCAGTACTTC. Protein product: CASSQFADTNYEQYF.

The CDR3 is CASSWGTDTQYF. For the CDR3, the DNA is TGTGCCAGCAGCTGGGGCACAGATACGCAGTATTTT. V usage is TRBV27 and J usage is TRBJ2-3; D ambiguous. CDR1 and CDR2 from the germline V gene are MNHEY and SMNVEV (reference sequence). Trimming took off 6 bases at V and 1 base at J, with 5 bases between the two ends. The CDR3 sequence is 12 residues long.

The J gene is TRBJ1-1, the V gene TRBV6-6; D is unclear. The CDR3 extends over 16 amino acids. CDR1 MNHNY and CDR2 SVGAGI come from the germline V gene (reference sequence). V lost 10 bases and J 2 bases, leaving 23 bases between the germline ends. CDR3 region: CATVLGLGLGNTEAFF. The CDR3 coding sequence is TGTGCCACCGTCTTGGGTTTGGGCCTGGGAAACACTGAAGCTTTCTTT.

The chain is built from TRBV7-6 and TRBJ1-5; weak D call: TRBD1 (5 bases). In germline, CDR1 is SGHVS, CDR2 FNYEAQ. Trimming removed 1 base from V and 8 bases from J, with 21 bases in between. The CDR3 sequence is 17 residues long. This CDR3 reads CASSLGLRGGVGEPQHF. The DNA of the CDR3 is TGTGCCAGCAGCTTAGGGCTAAGGGGAGGGGTTGGGGAGCCCCAGCATTTT.

CDR3 amino acids: CASSVRGGGYTF. The CDR3 DNA reads TGTGCCAGCAGCGTCAGAGGCGGGGGCTACACCTTC. This sequence joins TRBV9 and TRBJ1-2; D is unresolved. The CDR3 consists of 12 residues. V shed 2 bases and J shed 8 bases, with 10 bases lying between them. Germline loops: CDR1 SGDLS, CDR2 YYNGEE.

This clone appeared once. Distinct nucleotide sequences in the sample also encode this CDR3. This chain joins TRBV20-1 and TRBJ1-2, with 7 bases aligning to TRBD1. The CDR3 is made up of 11 amino acids. The V gene's germline CDR1 is DFQATT and CDR2 SNEGSKA (reference sequence). V dropped 6 bases and J dropped 6; count of bases not matched to a gene: 4. The CDR3, as DNA: TGCAGTGCCCCCGACAGGGATGGCTACACCTTC. Protein: CSAPDRDGYTF.

The V gene is TRBV6-1, the J gene TRBJ1-2; 9 nucleotides agree with TRBD1. Trimming removed 6 bases from V and 5 bases from J; junction bases left unmatched: 10. Germline V gene data show CDR1 as MNHNS and CDR2 as SASEGT. This CDR3 is 15 amino acids long. The CDR3 DNA sequence: TGTGCCAGCAGCCACTCCGGGACAGGGATTTATGGCTACACCTTC. Its translation: CASSHSGTGIYGYTF.

The V call is TRBV6-6, the J call TRBJ2-7; possibly TRBD1 or TRBD2 for D (6 bases each). The CDR3 spans 16 residues. Germline V gene data show CDR1 as MNHNY and CDR2 as SVGAGI (reference sequence). V was pared by 6 bases and J by 4 bases, with 22 bases between. CDR3 loop: CASSSTGGRGEYEQYF. Written as DNA, the CDR3 is TGTGCCAGCAGCTCGACTGGGGGGCGCGGGGAATACGAGCAGTACTTC.

The rearrangement joins TRBV6-4 to TRBJ1-6; 7 positions match TRBD1. Trimming removed 9 bases from V and 3 bases from J; junction bases left unmatched: 11. The germline CDR1 and CDR2 sequences are MRHNA and SNTAGT. The CDR3 covers 16 residues. The CDR3 DNA is TGTGCCAGAAGACAGGGCCCTTATAACTATAATTCACCCCTCCACTTT. Protein sequence: CARRQGPYNYNSPLHF.

This clone was seen a single time. The rearrangement links TRBV6-1 to TRBJ1-3, with a weak D call TRBD1 (5 bases). The germline V gene has CDR1 MNHNS and CDR2 SASEGT. V was shortened by 2 bases and J by 4 bases, with 9 bases between the two germline ends. There are 14 residues in the CDR3. CDR3 nucleotide sequence: TGTGCCAGCAGTGAACTGGGGCACGGAAACACCATATATTTT. Translated: CASSELGHGNTIYF.

The chain combines TRBV5-5 with TRBJ2-7, with 11 bases matching TRBD2. Germline V lookup: CDR1 SGHKS, CDR2 YYEKEE (reference sequence). V shed 4 bases, J shed 4 bases, and the junction held 10 bases outside the gene matches. This CDR3 contains 16 residues. The CDR3 is CASSILAGGPRYEQYF. In DNA form, the CDR3 reads TGTGCCAGCAGCATTTTAGCGGGGGGGCCCAGATACGAGCAGTACTTC. The whole variable domain, filled in from reference TRBV5-5 and TRBJ2-7, reads DAGVTQSPTHLIKTRGQQVTLRCSPISGHKSVSWYQQVLGQGPQFIFQYYEKEERGRGNFPDRFSARQFPNYSSELNVNALLLGDSALYLCASSILAGGPRYEQYFGPGTRLTVT.

The V and J genes are TRBV28 and TRBJ1-2; unclear D gene. CDR1 is MDHEN, CDR2 SYDVKM, per germline. V lost 5 bases, J lost 8 bases, and 15 bases lay in between. The CDR3 consists of 13 residues. The CDR3 reads CASSANYGEGYTF. DNA of the CDR3: TGTGCCAGCAGTGCCAACTACGGGGAGGGCTACACCTTC.

The rearrangement links TRBV7-9 to TRBJ1-2, with TRBD1 identical over 10 bases. Germline CDR1 and CDR2: SEHNR and FQNEAQ (reference sequence). Trimming removed 3 bases from V and 8 bases from J; junction bases left unmatched: 15. This CDR3 is 17 amino acids long. The CDR3 DNA follows: TGTGCCAGCAGCTTCAGACACTGGGGGGACAGGGGCTACGGCTACACCTTC. Translated, it gives CASSFRHWGDRGYGYTF.

CDR3 loop: CASMRLLNSPLHF. As DNA, the CDR3 is TGTGCCAGCATGAGGCTCCTAAATTCACCCCTCCACTTT. The chain carries TRBV2 and TRBJ1-6; D call uncertain. CDR1 SNHLY and CDR2 FYNNEI come from the germline V gene. Trimming stripped 7 bases from V and 7 bases from J, with 11 bases between. This CDR3 is 13 amino acids long.

The gene calls are TRBV27 and TRBJ1-1; D may be TRBD1 (5 bases). Between the trimmed V and J ends, which lost 10 bases and 2 bases, there was a span of 11 bases. The germline CDR1 and CDR2 sequences are MNHEY and SMNVEV (reference sequence). CDR3 length: 12 residues. The CDR3 loop reads CATGTVNTEAFF. DNA of the CDR3: TGTGCCACGGGGACGGTTAACACTGAAGCTTTCTTT.